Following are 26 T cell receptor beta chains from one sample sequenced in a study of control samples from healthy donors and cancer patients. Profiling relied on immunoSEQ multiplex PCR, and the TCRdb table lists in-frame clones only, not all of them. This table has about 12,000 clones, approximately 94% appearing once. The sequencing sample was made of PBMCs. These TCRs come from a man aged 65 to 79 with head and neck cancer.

The CDR3 here is CASSLPGQEKPQHF. The DNA for the CDR3 is TGTGCCAGCAGTCTCCCGGGACAAGAAAAGCCCCAGCATTTT. The chain links TRBV28 to TRBJ1-5; D may be TRBD1 (6 bases). V gave up 5 bases and J gave up 8 bases, with 16 bases separating them. Germline loops: CDR1 MDHEN, CDR2 SYDVKM. The CDR3 length is 14 residues.

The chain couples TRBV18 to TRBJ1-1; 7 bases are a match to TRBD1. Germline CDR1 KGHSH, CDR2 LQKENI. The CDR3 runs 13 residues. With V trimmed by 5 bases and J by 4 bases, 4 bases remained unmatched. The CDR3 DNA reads TGTGCCAGCTCAACGGGGACAGCCACTGAAGCTTTCTTT. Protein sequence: CASSTGTATEAFF. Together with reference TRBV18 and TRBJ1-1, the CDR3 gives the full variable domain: NAGVMQNPRHLVRRRGQEARLRCSPMKGHSHVYWYRQLPEEGLKFMVYLQKENIIDESGMPKERFSAEFPKEGPSILRIQQVVRGDSAAYFCASSTGTATEAFFGQGTRLTVV.

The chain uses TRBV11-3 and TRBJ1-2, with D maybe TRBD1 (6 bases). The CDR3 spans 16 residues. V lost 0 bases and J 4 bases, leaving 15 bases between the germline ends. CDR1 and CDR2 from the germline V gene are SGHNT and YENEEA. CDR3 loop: CASSLEEGGTVYGYTF. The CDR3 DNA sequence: TGTGCCAGCAGCTTAGAGGAGGGGGGCACGGTCTATGGCTACACCTTC.

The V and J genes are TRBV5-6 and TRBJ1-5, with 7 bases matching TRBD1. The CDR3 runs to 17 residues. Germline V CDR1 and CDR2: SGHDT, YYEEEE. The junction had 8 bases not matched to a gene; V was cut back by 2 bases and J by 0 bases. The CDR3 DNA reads TGTGCCAGCAGCTTATACAGGGGAGGGTATAGCAATCAGCCCCAGCATTTT. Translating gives CASSLYRGGYSNQPQHF.

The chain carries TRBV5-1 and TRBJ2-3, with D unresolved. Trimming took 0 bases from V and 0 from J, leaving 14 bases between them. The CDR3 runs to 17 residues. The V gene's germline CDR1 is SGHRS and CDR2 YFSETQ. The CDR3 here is CASSLAVVGSSTDTQYF. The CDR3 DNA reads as TGCGCCAGCAGCTTGGCCGTCGTGGGATCTAGCACAGATACGCAGTATTTT.

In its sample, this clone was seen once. The CDR3 sequence: CATSDRETQYF. The CDR3 nucleotides read TGTGCCACCAGTGATCGGGAGACCCAGTACTTC. The rearrangement links TRBV24-1 to TRBJ2-5; D unresolved. This CDR3 is built from 11 residues. Germline CDR1 and CDR2: KGHDR and SFDVKD. V lost 3 bases and J lost 5, with 3 bases in between.

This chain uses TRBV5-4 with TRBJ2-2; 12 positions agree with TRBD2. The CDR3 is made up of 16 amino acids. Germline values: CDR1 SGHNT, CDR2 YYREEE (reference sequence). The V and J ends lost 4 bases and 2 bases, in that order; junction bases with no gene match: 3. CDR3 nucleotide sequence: TGTGCCAGCAGCCAAGGACTAGCGGGAAACACCGGGGAGCTGTTTTTT. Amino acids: CASSQGLAGNTGELFF.

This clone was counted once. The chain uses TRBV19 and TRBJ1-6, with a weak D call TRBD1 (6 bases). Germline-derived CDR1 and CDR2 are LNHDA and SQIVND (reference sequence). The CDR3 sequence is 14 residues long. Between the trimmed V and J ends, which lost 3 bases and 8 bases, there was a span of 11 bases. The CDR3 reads CASSIRGRDSPLHF. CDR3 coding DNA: TGTGCCAGTAGTATTCGGGGGCGAGATTCACCCCTCCACTTT.

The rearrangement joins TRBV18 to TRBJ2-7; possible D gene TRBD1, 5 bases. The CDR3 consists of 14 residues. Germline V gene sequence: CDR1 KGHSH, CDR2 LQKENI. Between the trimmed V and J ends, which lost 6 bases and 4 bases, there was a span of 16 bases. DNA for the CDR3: TGTGCCAGCTCCCAGGGCGAGGCGCGGTACGAGCAGTACTTC. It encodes CASSQGEARYEQYF. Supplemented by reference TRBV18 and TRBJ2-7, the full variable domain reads NAGVMQNPRHLVRRRGQEARLRCSPMKGHSHVYWYRQLPEEGLKFMVYLQKENIIDESGMPKERFSAEFPKEGPSILRIQQVVRGDSAAYFCASSQGEARYEQYFGPGTRLTVT.

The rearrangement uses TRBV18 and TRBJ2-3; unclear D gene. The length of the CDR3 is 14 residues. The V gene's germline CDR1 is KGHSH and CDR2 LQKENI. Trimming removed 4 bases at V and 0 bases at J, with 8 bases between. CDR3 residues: CASSQWQSTDTQYF. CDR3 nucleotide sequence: TGTGCCAGCTCACAATGGCAAAGCACAGATACGCAGTATTTT.

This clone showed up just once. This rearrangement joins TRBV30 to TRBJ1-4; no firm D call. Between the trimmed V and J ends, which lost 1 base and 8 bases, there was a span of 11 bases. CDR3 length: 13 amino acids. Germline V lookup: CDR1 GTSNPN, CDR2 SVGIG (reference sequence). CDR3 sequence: CAWSENSVEKLFF. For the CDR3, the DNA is TGTGCCTGGAGTGAAAATTCTGTCGAAAAACTGTTTTTT.

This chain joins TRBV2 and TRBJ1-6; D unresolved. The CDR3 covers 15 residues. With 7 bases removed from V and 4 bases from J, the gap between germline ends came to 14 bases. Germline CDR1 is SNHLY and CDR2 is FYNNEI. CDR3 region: CASKGGSAYNSPLHF. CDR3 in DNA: TGTGCCAGCAAGGGCGGCAGTGCTTATAATTCACCCCTCCACTTT.

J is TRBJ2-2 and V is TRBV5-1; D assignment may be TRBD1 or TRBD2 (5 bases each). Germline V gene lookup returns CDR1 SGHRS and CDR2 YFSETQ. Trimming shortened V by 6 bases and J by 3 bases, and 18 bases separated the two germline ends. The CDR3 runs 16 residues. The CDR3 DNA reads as TGCGCCAGCAACTCAGGGAGCAAGGTAGACACCGGGGAGCTGTTTTTT. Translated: CASNSGSKVDTGELFF.

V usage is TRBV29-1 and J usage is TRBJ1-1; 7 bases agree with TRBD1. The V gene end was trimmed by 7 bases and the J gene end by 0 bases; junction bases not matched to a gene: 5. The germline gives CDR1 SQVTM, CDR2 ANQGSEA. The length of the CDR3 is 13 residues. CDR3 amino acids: CSGQGQLNTEAFF. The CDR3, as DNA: TGCAGCGGACAGGGACAGTTGAACACTGAAGCTTTCTTT.

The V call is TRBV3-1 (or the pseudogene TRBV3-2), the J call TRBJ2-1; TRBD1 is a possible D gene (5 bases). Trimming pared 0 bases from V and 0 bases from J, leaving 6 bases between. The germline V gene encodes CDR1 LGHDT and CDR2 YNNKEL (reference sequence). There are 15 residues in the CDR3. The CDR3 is CASSQDTGSYNEQFF. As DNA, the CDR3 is TGTGCCAGCAGCCAAGACACAGGCTCCTACAATGAGCAGTTCTTC.

The chain's CDR3 is CASSYWTGGNPEKLFF. The CDR3 coding sequence is TGTGCCAGCAGTTACTGGACAGGGGGCAACCCAGAAAAACTGTTTTTT. V usage is TRBV6-5 and J usage is TRBJ1-4; TRBD1 aligns across 11 bases. V was pared by 1 base and J by 8 bases, with 6 bases of the junction left unmatched. This CDR3 has 16 residues. Germline V gene lookup returns CDR1 MNHEY and CDR2 SVGAGI.

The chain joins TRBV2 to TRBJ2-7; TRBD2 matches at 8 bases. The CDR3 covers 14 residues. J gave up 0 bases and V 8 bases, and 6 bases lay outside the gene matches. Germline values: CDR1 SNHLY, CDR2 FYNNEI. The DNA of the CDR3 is TGTGCCAGCGCCCTGGCGGGGGGCTCCTACGAGCAGTACTTC. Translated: CASALAGGSYEQYF.

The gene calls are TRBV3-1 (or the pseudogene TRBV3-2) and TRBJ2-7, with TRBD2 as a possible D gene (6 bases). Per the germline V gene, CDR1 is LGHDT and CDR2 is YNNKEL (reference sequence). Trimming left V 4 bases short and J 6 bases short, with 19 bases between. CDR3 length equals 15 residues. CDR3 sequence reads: CASSPLNGGAAEQYF. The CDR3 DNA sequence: TGTGCCAGCAGCCCCCTTAACGGAGGGGCGGCCGAGCAGTACTTC.

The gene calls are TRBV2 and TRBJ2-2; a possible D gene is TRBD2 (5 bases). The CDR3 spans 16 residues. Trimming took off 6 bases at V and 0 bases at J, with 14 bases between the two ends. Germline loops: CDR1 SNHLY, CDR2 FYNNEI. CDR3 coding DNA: TGTGCCAGCAGGGGGAGCACGGGGACGAACACCGGGGAGCTGTTTTTT. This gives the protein CASRGSTGTNTGELFF.

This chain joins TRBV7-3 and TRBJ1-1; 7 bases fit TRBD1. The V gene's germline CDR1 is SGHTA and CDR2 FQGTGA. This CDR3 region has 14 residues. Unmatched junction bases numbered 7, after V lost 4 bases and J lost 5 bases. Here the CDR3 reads CASSSTPGGTEAFF. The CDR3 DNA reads TGTGCCAGCAGCTCCACCCCAGGGGGAACTGAAGCTTTCTTT.

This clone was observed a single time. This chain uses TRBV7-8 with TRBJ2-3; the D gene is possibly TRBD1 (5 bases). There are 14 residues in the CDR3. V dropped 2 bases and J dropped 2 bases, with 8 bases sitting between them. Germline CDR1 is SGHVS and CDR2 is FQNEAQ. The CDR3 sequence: CASSLRQTTDTQYF. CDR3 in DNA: TGTGCCAGCAGCTTACGACAGACCACAGATACGCAGTATTTT.

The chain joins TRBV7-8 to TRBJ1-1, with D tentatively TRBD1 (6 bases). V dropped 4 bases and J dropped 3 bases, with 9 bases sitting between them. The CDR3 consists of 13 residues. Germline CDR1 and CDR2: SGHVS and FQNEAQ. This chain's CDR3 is CASSSQGYTEAFF. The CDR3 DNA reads TGTGCCAGCAGCTCCCAGGGGTACACTGAAGCTTTCTTT. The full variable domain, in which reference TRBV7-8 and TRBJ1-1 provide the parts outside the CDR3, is GAGVSQSPRYKVAKRGQDVALRCDPISGHVSLFWYQQALGQGPEFLTYFQNEAQLDKSGLPSDRFFAERPEGSVSTLKIQRTQQEDSAVYLCASSSQGYTEAFFGQGTRLTVV.

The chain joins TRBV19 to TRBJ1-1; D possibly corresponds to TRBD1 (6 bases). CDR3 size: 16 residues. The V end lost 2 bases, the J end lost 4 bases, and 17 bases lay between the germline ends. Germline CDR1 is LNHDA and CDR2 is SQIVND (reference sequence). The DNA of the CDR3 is TGTGCCAGTAGTATACGGCGGGGGGCCCTGGCCACTGAAGCTTTCTTT. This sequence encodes CASSIRRGALATEAFF.

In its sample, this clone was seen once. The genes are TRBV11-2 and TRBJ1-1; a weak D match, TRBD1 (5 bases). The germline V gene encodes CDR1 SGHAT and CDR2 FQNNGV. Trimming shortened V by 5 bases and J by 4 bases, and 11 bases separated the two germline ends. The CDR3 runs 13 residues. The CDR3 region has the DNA TGTGCCAGCAGCGTCCTCCAGGGCACTGAAGCTTTCTTT. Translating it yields CASSVLQGTEAFF.

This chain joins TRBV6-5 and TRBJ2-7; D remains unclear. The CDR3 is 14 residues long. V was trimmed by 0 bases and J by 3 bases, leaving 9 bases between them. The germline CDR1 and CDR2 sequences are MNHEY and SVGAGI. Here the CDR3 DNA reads TGTGCCAGCAGTTACTCTTCCGTTCTCTACGAGCAGTACTTC. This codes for CASSYSSVLYEQYF.

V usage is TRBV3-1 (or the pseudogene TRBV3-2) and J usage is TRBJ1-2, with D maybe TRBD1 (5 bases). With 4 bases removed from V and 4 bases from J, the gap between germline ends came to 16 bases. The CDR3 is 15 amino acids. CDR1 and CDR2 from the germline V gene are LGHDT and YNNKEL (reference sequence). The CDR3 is CASSPGPRGTYGYTF. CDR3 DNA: TGTGCCAGCAGCCCGGGACCTAGAGGGACCTATGGCTACACCTTC.